This T cell receptor (beta chain) is drawn from a study of blood T cells in healthy people across ages. Looking at the study overall: In model experiments, template switching was able to capture about one barcoded beta molecule for every two T cells that were present.

The second PCR ran about 6 to 12 cycles with a sample-barcoded 5' primer and J-beta primers. TCRdb called the 5' RACE reads again in MiXCR, with one record for every CDR3 protein. The sample comprises roughly 1.4 million distinct CDR3 sequences, around 55% of which are singletons, and 6.7% rests with the top ten. Per the germline V gene, CDR1 is MNHEY and CDR2 is SVGEGT. The CDR3 consists of 16 residues. V was pared by 6 bases and J by 8 bases, with 11 bases of the junction left unmatched. Overall study results and limits: Older age coincided with a roughly linear decline in TCR beta diversity per million T cells. Estimates based on one million T cells were treated as lower bounds.

Regarding this clonotype: Its antigen remains unidentified.

Each sample yielded at least 6 million isolated PBMCs. The material sequenced was blood. The J gene is TRBJ2-1, the V gene TRBV6-2 or TRBV6-3; 12 nucleotides align to TRBD2. The clonotype comes from a man between 18 and 29 years old in good health. For the CDR3, the DNA is TGTGCCAGCAGCCGGACTAGCGGGATCGGAAGCGATGAGCAGTTCTTC. Its translation: CASSRTSGIGSDEQFF.